These T cell receptor beta chains were read from a single sample in a study of tumor-infiltrating lymphocytes in primary liver carcinoma. MiXCR, run by TCRdb on the multiplex PCR reads, gives a single entry per CDR3 protein. Among tens of thousands of distinct CDR3 sequences, 69% were seen once, and the ten largest hold roughly 28%. Sequencing was performed on tumor-adjacent normal liver tissue. These receptors originate from a man aged 35 to 55 with primary liver carcinoma and hepatitis B virus infection. CDR3s include the opening cysteine and the closing phenylalanine or tryptophan. The D gene is left open where the match is weak. Clone size, where shown, is once, few, many, or a class for clones that have expanded.

size	V	J	D	CDR3	DNA
once	TRBV7-8	TRBJ2-1	TRBD1	CASSLDARGHYNEQFF	TGTGCCAGCAGCTTAGATGCCAGGGGGCACTACAACGAGCAGTTCTTC
.	TRBV5-6	TRBJ2-1	.	CASSFPGTMNNEQFF	TGTGCCAGCAGCTTCCCGGGGACGATGAACAATGAGCAGTTCTTC
.	TRBV4-3	TRBJ1-4	TRBD1	CASSQDTGAYEKLFF	TGCGCCAGCAGCCAAGATACAGGGGCCTATGAAAAACTGTTTTTT
once	TRBV12-3/TRBV12-4	TRBJ2-1	TRBD2	CARSFRTSGTSEQFF	TGTGCCAGGAGTTTTCGGACTAGCGGGACGAGCGAGCAGTTCTTC
.	TRBV5-6	TRBJ1-2	.	CTSNLVGTRGYTF	TGTACCAGCAACTTGGTTGGGACAAGAGGCTACACCTTC
.	TRBV11-1	TRBJ2-1	.	CDSSEVVDKQFF	TGTGACAGCAGCGAGGTAGTGGACAAGCAGTTCTTC
.	TRBV11-1	TRBJ2-4	TRBD2	CAGSFPGTSGTKIIQYF	TGTGCCGGCAGCTTTCCCGGGACTAGTGGGACCAAAATCATTCAGTACTTC
.	TRBV6-2/TRBV6-3	TRBJ1-5	.	CASRFDSYSNQPQHF	TGCGCCAGCAGATTTGACAGTTATAGCAATCAGCCCCAGCATTTT
.	TRBV5-1	TRBJ2-3	.	CASSSNGRTSIDTQYF	TGCGCCAGCAGCTCGAACGGCCGCACTAGCATAGATACGCAGTATTTT
.	TRBV11-2	TRBJ2-7	.	CASSLATAAYEQYF	TGTGCCAGCAGCTTAGCTACAGCAGCCTACGAGCAGTACTTC
.	TRBV29-1	TRBJ1-1	.	CSGGAPRGWEVNTEAFF	TGCAGCGGGGGGGCCCCACGTGGGTGGGAGGTGAACACTGAAGCTTTCTTT
.	TRBV11-3	TRBJ2-7	.	CASSPREGDYEQYF	TGTGCCAGCAGTCCTAGAGAAGGGGACTACGAGCAGTACTTC
once	TRBV4-1	TRBJ2-2	TRBD2	CARRLAGDTGELFF	TGCGCCAGGAGACTAGCGGGAGACACCGGGGAGCTGTTCTTT
few	TRBV12-3/TRBV12-4	TRBJ1-3	.	CASSFGAPTGNTIYF	TGTGCCAGTAGTTTTGGGGCACCAACAGGAAACACCATATATTTT
.	TRBV6-5	TRBJ2-7	.	CASSYAVGLGQQYF	TGTGCCAGCAGTTACGCGGTAGGGCTAGGCCAGCAGTACTTC
many	TRBV6-5	TRBJ1-6	.	CASGTRGDNSPLHF	TGTGCCAGCGGAACTCGAGGGGATAATTCACCCCTCCACTTT
many	TRBV14	TRBJ2-3	.	CASSQEGGTLPTDTQYF	TGTGCCAGCAGCCAGGAGGGGGGGACCCTGCCCACAGATACGCAGTATTTT
.	TRBV6-2/TRBV6-3	TRBJ2-1	.	CASKGGTDYSEQFF	TGCGCCAGCAAGGGCGGGACTGACTACAGTGAGCAGTTCTTC
.	TRBV4-3	TRBJ2-7	.	CASSQELAGGREQYF	TGCGCCAGCAGCCAGGAGCTAGCAGGAGGGCGCGAACAGTACTTC
.	TRBV4-1	TRBJ2-2	TRBD2	CASNLSLAGGPDTGELFF	TGCGCCAGCAACCTCTCTTTAGCGGGAGGGCCGGACACCGGGGAGCTGTTTTTT
.	TRBV11-2	TRBJ2-1	.	CASSPVDRSVYNDQFF	TGTGCCAGCAGCCCAGTAGACAGGTCGGTCTACAATGACCAGTTCTTC
.	TRBV4-1	TRBJ2-5	TRBD2	CASSQDQLAGVQETQYF	TGCGCCAGCAGCCAGGACCAATTAGCGGGAGTGCAAGAGACCCAGTACTTC
many	TRBV6-5	TRBJ1-5	.	CASSYSTSGRWSGTQHF	TGTGCCAGCAGTTACTCGACTAGCGGGAGGTGGAGTGGTACGCAGCATTTT
large	TRBV4-3	TRBJ2-7	TRBD2	CASSQELAGGHEQYF	TGCGCCAGCAGCCAGGAGCTAGCGGGAGGGCACGAGCAGTACTTC
medium-sized	TRBV6-2/TRBV6-3	TRBJ2-1	TRBD2	CASSFVAGTYNEQFF	TGTGCCAGCAGTTTTGTAGCGGGAACCTACAATGAGCAGTTCTTC
.	TRBV12-3/TRBV12-4	TRBJ2-2	.	CVSSFHNTGELFF	TGTGTCAGCAGTTTCCATAACACAGGGGAGCTGTTTTTT
.	TRBV11-1	TRBJ2-1	.	CASRDGTMLSNEQFF	TGTGCCAGTAGGGATGGGACAATGCTCTCCAATGAGCAGTTCTTC
.	TRBV4-3	TRBJ1-6	.	CASSQDLQRQGSSYNSPLHF	TGCGCTAGCAGCCAAGATCTCCAAAGGCAGGGGTCGTCCTATAATTCACCCCTCCACTTT